This TCR beta chain is drawn from a study of T cell changes during pregnancy in multiple sclerosis (dated by TCRdb to the late 2010s). About the investigation overall: The study examined how the T cell repertoire changed over the course of pregnancy in women with multiple sclerosis.

V loses 0 bases of germline sequence and J loses 0 bases, and the interval between the two ends is 7 bases. The CDR3 runs 15 amino acids, cysteine and phenylalanine included. Only the CDR3 DNA stays, 45 bases, in frame from base 1. CDR1 SGHNT and CDR2 YYREEE are derived from the germline V gene (reference sequence). Library prep was done by the immunoSEQ multiplex PCR assay. Here the immuneACCESS table is served through TCRdb, limited to in-frame sequences with V and J called. Missing clones are a known gap in these copies; in checked studies unresolved V genes cover under half, and the rest lacks a known reason. The sample has 45,000 to 55,000 clones on record, just over 85% of them singletons. The top ten hold less than 1.5% of the sample. As regards this clone: The target of this receptor is not known. No base quality information exists; no much larger clone differs at one position.

Here the chain combines TRBV5-4 and TRBJ1-3; no D gene can be assigned with confidence. The sample in question was CD4+ T cells from peripheral blood mononuclear cells, obtained in the second trimester of pregnancy. The TCR comes from a female donor with multiple sclerosis, enrolled in a pregnancy study. The CDR3 reads CASSLGSSSGNTIYF. The DNA is TGTGCCAGCAGCTTGGGTTCCTCCTCTGGAAACACCATATATTTT.